This TCR beta chain was sequenced during a study of blood T cell repertoires in COVID-19. Overall study context: Material from acute and convalescent COVID-19 was sourced from the United States, Italy and Spain. T cells, B-cell-depleted T cells, or PBMCs supplied cDNA or gDNA.

CDR3 length equals 13 residues. Per the germline V gene, CDR1 is SGHRS and CDR2 is YFSETQ. Per the study methods: Reference gene primers were amplified, and this amplification served to estimate nucleated cell counts. Assay: immunoSEQ multiplex PCR; the TCRdb copy retains only in-frame clones and omits some. V and J calls and clone size are as listed in that table; D and trimming were resolved from the DNA. The repertoire holds nearly 300,000 clones, with around 89% as singletons. This sequence originates from a woman in her 30s who had recovered from COVID-19. The sequencing input was peripheral blood. J is TRBJ2-2 and V is TRBV5-1; weak D call: TRBD1 (6 bases). In DNA, the CDR3 is TGCGCTGCCAGGGGAGATAACACCGGGGAGCTGTTTTTT. This gives the protein CAARGDNTGELFF.